The rows below give T cell receptor beta chains drawn from one sample of a study of beta chain features in type 1 diabetes. Here immunoSEQ multiplex PCR was the method, and the copy in TCRdb shows in-frame clones only, minus some. The sample includes more than 350,000 clones, over 9.5% of them seen just once. The sequenced sample was naive CD4+ T cells from blood. The receptors shown here come from a young woman in good health. The CDR3 runs from the conserved cysteine through the conserved F or W. D genes are given only for firm matches. The listing skips clone size in some rows; elsewhere it reads once, few, many or a size class.

TRBJ2-7 | - | few | TRBV7-2 | CASSPRSYEQYF | TGTGCCAGCAGCCCTCGCTCCTACGAGCAGTACTTC
TRBJ2-5 | TRBD1 | few | TRBV7-2 | CASTPGTGRETQYF | TGTGCCAGCACCCCCGGGACAGGGAGGGAGACCCAGTACTTC
TRBJ2-6 | - | few | TRBV7-9 | CASRQGSGANVLTF | TGTGCCAGCAGGCAGGGGTCTGGGGCCAACGTCCTGACTTTC
TRBJ1-1 | - | few | TRBV5-4 | CASTYRVGSTEAFF | TGTGCCAGCACCTACAGGGTTGGAAGTACTGAAGCTTTCTTT
TRBJ2-3 | - | many | TRBV7-2 | CASSFTDTQYF | TGTGCCAGCAGCTTCACAGATACGCAGTATTTT
TRBJ2-5 | - | - | TRBV4-2 | CASSQVEGALLETQYF | TGTGCCAGCAGCCAAGTGGAGGGAGCTTTGTTAGAGACCCAGTACTTC
TRBJ2-3 | - | - | TRBV4-2 | CASSQDTGAVGADTQYF | TGTGCCAGCAGCCAAGATACGGGTGCGGTTGGAGCAGATACGCAGTATTTT
TRBJ2-1 | - | - | TRBV9 | CASSASPSSYNEQFF | TGTGCCAGCAGCGCTAGCCCGAGCTCCTACAATGAGCAGTTCTTC
TRBJ2-1 | TRBD1 | - | TRBV5-1 | CASSFLQGDEFF | TGCGCCAGCAGCTTTTTACAGGGGGATGAGTTCTTC
TRBJ2-3 | - | - | TRBV28 | CASTLRGRTDTQYF | TGTGCCAGCACCCTACGTGGTAGGACAGATACGCAGTATTTT
TRBJ2-1 | TRBD1 | - | TRBV7-2 | CASSLRGPGEQFF | TGTGCCAGCAGCTTAAGGGGGCCCGGTGAGCAGTTCTTC
TRBJ2-3 | TRBD2 | few | TRBV28 | CASSPLWRGDTDTQYF | TGTGCCAGCAGTCCGCTTTGGCGGGGGGACACAGATACGCAGTATTTT
TRBJ2-7 | TRBD1 | few | TRBV5-4 | CASSTRTGGSYEQYF | TGTGCCAGCAGCACAAGGACAGGGGGTAGCTACGAGCAGTACTTC
TRBJ2-5 | TRBD2 | - | TRBV28 | CASSLILAGKRTQYF | TGTGCCAGCAGTTTAATACTAGCGGGCAAGAGGACCCAGTACTTC
TRBJ2-1 | TRBD2 | few | TRBV7-3 | CASSPSGLAGNEQFF | TGTGCCAGCAGCCCATCAGGACTAGCGGGAAATGAGCAGTTCTTC
TRBJ2-1 | TRBD1 | - | TRBV29-1 | CSALRTGGEQFF | TGCAGCGCCTTAAGGACAGGGGGTGAGCAGTTCTTC
TRBJ2-3 | - | many | TRBV5-4 | CASTSGGTDTQYF | TGTGCCAGCACCTCTGGGGGCACAGATACGCAGTATTTT
TRBJ1-3 | - | few | TRBV29-1 | CSVDESSGNTIYF | TGCAGCGTTGACGAATCCTCTGGAAACACCATATATTTT
TRBJ2-1 | TRBD1 | - | TRBV29-1 | CSAQVGTGEVEQFF | TGCAGCGCCCAGGTGGGGACAGGGGAGGTTGAGCAGTTCTTC
TRBJ1-1 | - | many | TRBV30 | CAWSRLKTFGNTEAFF | TGTGCCTGGAGTCGACTGAAGACCTTTGGGAACACTGAAGCTTTCTTT
TRBJ1-3 | - | - | TRBV28 | CATISRNYSGNTIYF | TGTGCCACTATATCCCGCAATTACAGTGGAAACACCATATATTTT
TRBJ2-2 | - | - | TRBV2 | CASSVQVGGELFF | TGTGCCAGCAGCGTACAGGTGGGCGGGGAGCTGTTTTTT
TRBJ2-1 | - | - | TRBV7-8 | CASSRRFSNEQFF | TGTGCCAGCAGCCGCCGCTTTTCCAATGAGCAGTTCTTC
TRBJ1-1 | - | few | TRBV18 | CASSPVGTRTEAFF | TGTGCCAGCTCACCTGTAGGGACCCGCACTGAAGCTTTCTTT
TRBJ2-4 | - | few | TRBV5-6 | CASSLGWARRIQYF | TGTGCCAGCAGCTTGGGTTGGGCCAGGCGAATTCAGTACTTC
TRBJ1-5 | - | few | TRBV30 | CAWSGAGNQPQHF | TGTGCCTGGAGTGGAGCTGGCAATCAGCCCCAGCATTTT
TRBJ2-3 | - | few | TRBV28 | CASSLASRDTQYF | TGTGCCAGCAGTTTAGCTAGTAGGGATACGCAGTATTTT
TRBJ1-2 | TRBD1 | - | TRBV7-9 | CASSYSGQANYGYTF | TGTGCCAGCAGCTATTCGGGACAGGCAAACTATGGCTACACCTTC
TRBJ1-1 | - | - | TRBV7-3 | CASSGGGMSIAFF | TGTGCCAGCAGCGGTGGTGGGATGTCAATTGCTTTCTTT
TRBJ2-1 | TRBD1 | - | TRBV10-3 | CAIGTGDLNEQFF | TGTGCCATCGGGACAGGGGATTTGAATGAGCAGTTCTTC
TRBJ2-1 | TRBD2 | once | TRBV4-1 | CASSQPWERESEQFF | TGCGCCAGCAGCCAGCCCTGGGAGCGGGAGAGCGAGCAGTTCTTC
TRBJ2-5 | TRBD1 | few | TRBV9 | CASSVGGTGPQETQYF | TGTGCCAGCAGCGTAGGGGGGACAGGCCCCCAAGAGACCCAGTACTTC
TRBJ1-1 | TRBD1 | few | TRBV27 | CASSLKQGITEAFF | TGTGCCAGCAGTTTAAAACAGGGGATTACTGAAGCTTTCTTT
TRBJ2-3 | TRBD2 | few | TRBV9 | CASSLEAGAPDTQYF | TGTGCCAGCAGCCTTGAGGCGGGAGCCCCAGATACGCAGTATTTT
TRBJ2-7 | - | - | TRBV9 | CASSPHLTSPNDEQYF | TGTGCCAGCAGCCCCCACCTCACTAGCCCCAACGACGAGCAGTACTTC
TRBJ2-1 | TRBD1 | few | TRBV5-1 | CASSLGQGAGNEQFF | TGCGCCAGCAGCTTGGGACAGGGGGCTGGCAATGAGCAGTTCTTC
TRBJ1-5 | - | - | TRBV4-3 | CASSQGREQPQHF | TGCGCCAGCAGCCAAGGCAGGGAACAGCCCCAGCATTTT
TRBJ2-1 | - | few | TRBV7-2 | CASSLVRPQWDEQFF | TGTGCCAGCAGCTTAGTGAGACCTCAATGGGATGAGCAGTTCTTC
TRBJ1-4 | - | - | TRBV19 | CASSIEGFGEKLFF | TGTGCCAGTAGTATCGAGGGCTTTGGAGAAAAACTGTTTTTT
TRBJ1-1 | - | - | TRBV7-7 | CASSLTLSTEAFF | TGTGCTAGCAGCTTAACCTTATCAACTGAAGCTTTCTTT
TRBJ2-1 | - | - | TRBV14 | CASRDGGLTYNEQFF | TGTGCCAGCCGGGACGGGGGACTTACCTACAATGAGCAGTTCTTC
TRBJ2-3 | - | few | TRBV9 | CASSVGPRRSTDTQYF | TGTGCCAGCAGCGTCGGGCCACGGCGATCAACAGATACGCAGTATTTT
TRBJ1-5 | - | - | TRBV2 | CASSPGTYQPQHF | TGTGCCAGCAGTCCCGGGACCTATCAGCCCCAGCATTTT
TRBJ2-3 | - | few | TRBV7-2 | CASSLEVRDTQYF | TGTGCCAGCAGCTTGGAGGTCAGGGATACGCAGTATTTT
TRBJ1-6 | - | - | TRBV28 | CASSTRTADSPLHF | TGTGCCAGCAGTACTAGGACAGCCGATTCACCCCTCCACTTT
TRBJ2-3 | TRBD1 | few | TRBV5-1 | CASSGQGTDTQYF | TGCGCCAGCAGCGGACAGGGGACAGATACGCAGTATTTT
TRBJ2-7 | - | few | TRBV7-9 | CASSLSFEQYF | TGTGCCAGCAGCTTAAGCTTCGAGCAGTACTTC
TRBJ1-2 | - | few | TRBV7-2 | CASSLIGTPNYGYTF | TGTGCCAGCAGCTTAATCGGGACACCTAACTATGGCTACACCTTC